The entry below gives a single T cell receptor beta chain sequence along with its context. The antigen is undetermined. Deletions cut 6 bases from V and 0 bases from J, with 24 bases between. Germline CDR1 is SGHAT and CDR2 is FQNNGV. The CDR3 length is 19 residues. The assay was immunoSEQ multiplex PCR, and TCRdb's table has in-frame clones only and misses some. The table shows fewer than 130,000 clones, with about 87% occurring only once. The data were taken from a study of T cell responses to AZD1222 COVID-19 vaccine. Whole-study findings and limits: Most donors were white British, females outnumbered males, and clonal diversity was possibly underestimated. Only a handful of AZD1222 recipients, roughly 6 in all, had baseline seropositivity.

This TCR derives from an adult in good health. The chain links TRBV11-2 to TRBJ1-3, with no clear D. The sequenced sample was peripheral blood, obtained on day 0 of AZD1222 vaccination. CDR3 residues: CASRPISVPRQTSGNTIYF. The CDR3 DNA reads TGTGCCAGCAGGCCAATTAGCGTTCCGAGACAAACCTCTGGAAACACCATATATTTT.